This entry features one T cell receptor beta chain sequence. This clone is a singleton in its sample. The antigen it recognizes is unknown. Qualities for individual bases were not recorded, and no much larger clone is one base off. The sample is drawn from a study of blood T cell repertoires in COVID-19 (TCRdb year 2020). Regarding the research as a whole: Samples from collaborators originated in the United States, Italy and Spain and spanned both the acute and convalescent phases of COVID-19. The material from the prospective study consisted of cDNA or gDNA derived from T cells, B-cell-depleted T cells, or PBMCs. Deeply sampled blood TCRbeta repertoires from subjects exposed to, actively infected with, or recovered from COVID-19 were included in the dataset. A freely available public database, intended as a resource for researchers studying the immune response to SARS-CoV-2, is where the repertoires were released. Samples came from the ongoing ImmuneRACE study (first 160 participants) plus 1,254 subjects from 6 global collaborators. Sample metadata almost always included a de-identified subject ID, COVID-19 status, age in years and sex. Where available, HLA class I and class II types were obtained from metadata supplied by the sample provider rather than from assay-based typing.

TCRbeta CDR3 regions were amplified from genomic DNA using the immunoSEQ Assay, a bias-controlled multiplex PCR. The study's own analysis went as follows. Nucleated cell counts per sample were estimated from amplification of reference gene primers within the assay. Sequence reads were collapsed and filtered to measure the absolute abundance of every unique TCRbeta CDR3 rearrangement. For each sample, productive Simpson clonality was calculated as the square root of Simpson's diversity index over productive rearrangements. Not all clones reach the TCRdb copy of this immuneACCESS table, which keeps in-frame sequences only. Checked studies attribute under half of the gap to unresolved V genes and leave the rest unexplained. V and J calls and clone size are given by that table; D and trimming were obtained from the DNA. This sample has about 270,000 clones in its table, and approximately 90% of those were observed once. The top ten hold about 4% of the sample.

The CDR3, from cysteine to phenylalanine, totals 13 residues. The DNA shown is the 39-base CDR3, in frame from base 1. According to the germline V gene, CDR1 reads MDHEN and CDR2 reads SYDVKM. V is shortened by 7 bases, J by 9 bases, and the region joining them spans 16 bases. Participants in the prospective study were aged about 18 to 100 years, lived in 24 United States geographic areas, and enrolled through a virtual design. In the prospective study, participants were assigned to cohorts based on the clinical history participants reported in a screening survey and a study questionnaire. In the prospective study, mobile phlebotomists collected whole blood, serum and a nasopharyngeal or oropharyngeal swab from each participant. Additional blood draws and questionnaires over a 2-month period could optionally be provided by prospective study participants. Prospective study blood samples were shipped either frozen or at room temperature before DNA extraction.

Study-level results and caveats: The quantity of clinical and demographic metadata differed by source and by participant and was supplied without curation.

The sequence links TRBV28 to TRBJ2-1, with the D gene not clear enough to name. The specimen sequenced was PBMCs or T cells enriched from blood (not recorded which). The sequence was obtained from a woman younger than 45 with acute COVID-19. The DNA is TGTGCCAGCACGGTGAATAGTTTTGGTGAGCAGTTCTTC. This is translated as CASTVNSFGEQFF.